This paragraph covers one T cell receptor beta chain sequence. The data were taken from a study of blood T cell repertoires in COVID-19. The CDR3 covers 15 residues. With 4 bases removed from V and 0 bases from J, the gap between germline ends came to 10 bases. Germline V gene data show CDR1 as LNHDA and CDR2 as SQIVND (reference sequence). During active infection, Seattle patients enrolled and were then monitored through disease. Original analysis: Reference gene primer amplification in the assay estimated nucleated cell counts. This table comes from immunoSEQ multiplex PCR, and its TCRdb copy is limited to in-frame clones, with some not included. V and J calls and clone size are copied from that table; D and trimming were computed from the DNA. The sample has 250,000 to 350,000 clones; 65% to 85% are singletons.

This chain links TRBV19 with TRBJ1-5; D is unresolved. The clonotype was recovered from a person aged 70 to 80 with COVID-19, enrolled during active disease. Sequenced input: peripheral blood. The CDR3 loop reads CASSTFQYSNQPQHF. The CDR3 region has the DNA TGTGCCAGTAGTACGTTCCAGTATAGCAATCAGCCCCAGCATTTT. The full variable domain, its missing parts supplied by reference TRBV19 and TRBJ1-5, is DGGITQSPKYLFRKEGQNVTLSCEQNLNHDAMYWYRQDPGQGLRLIYYSQIVNDFQKGDIAEGYSVSREKKESFPLTVTSAQKNPTAFYLCASSTFQYSNQPQHFGDGTRLSIL.